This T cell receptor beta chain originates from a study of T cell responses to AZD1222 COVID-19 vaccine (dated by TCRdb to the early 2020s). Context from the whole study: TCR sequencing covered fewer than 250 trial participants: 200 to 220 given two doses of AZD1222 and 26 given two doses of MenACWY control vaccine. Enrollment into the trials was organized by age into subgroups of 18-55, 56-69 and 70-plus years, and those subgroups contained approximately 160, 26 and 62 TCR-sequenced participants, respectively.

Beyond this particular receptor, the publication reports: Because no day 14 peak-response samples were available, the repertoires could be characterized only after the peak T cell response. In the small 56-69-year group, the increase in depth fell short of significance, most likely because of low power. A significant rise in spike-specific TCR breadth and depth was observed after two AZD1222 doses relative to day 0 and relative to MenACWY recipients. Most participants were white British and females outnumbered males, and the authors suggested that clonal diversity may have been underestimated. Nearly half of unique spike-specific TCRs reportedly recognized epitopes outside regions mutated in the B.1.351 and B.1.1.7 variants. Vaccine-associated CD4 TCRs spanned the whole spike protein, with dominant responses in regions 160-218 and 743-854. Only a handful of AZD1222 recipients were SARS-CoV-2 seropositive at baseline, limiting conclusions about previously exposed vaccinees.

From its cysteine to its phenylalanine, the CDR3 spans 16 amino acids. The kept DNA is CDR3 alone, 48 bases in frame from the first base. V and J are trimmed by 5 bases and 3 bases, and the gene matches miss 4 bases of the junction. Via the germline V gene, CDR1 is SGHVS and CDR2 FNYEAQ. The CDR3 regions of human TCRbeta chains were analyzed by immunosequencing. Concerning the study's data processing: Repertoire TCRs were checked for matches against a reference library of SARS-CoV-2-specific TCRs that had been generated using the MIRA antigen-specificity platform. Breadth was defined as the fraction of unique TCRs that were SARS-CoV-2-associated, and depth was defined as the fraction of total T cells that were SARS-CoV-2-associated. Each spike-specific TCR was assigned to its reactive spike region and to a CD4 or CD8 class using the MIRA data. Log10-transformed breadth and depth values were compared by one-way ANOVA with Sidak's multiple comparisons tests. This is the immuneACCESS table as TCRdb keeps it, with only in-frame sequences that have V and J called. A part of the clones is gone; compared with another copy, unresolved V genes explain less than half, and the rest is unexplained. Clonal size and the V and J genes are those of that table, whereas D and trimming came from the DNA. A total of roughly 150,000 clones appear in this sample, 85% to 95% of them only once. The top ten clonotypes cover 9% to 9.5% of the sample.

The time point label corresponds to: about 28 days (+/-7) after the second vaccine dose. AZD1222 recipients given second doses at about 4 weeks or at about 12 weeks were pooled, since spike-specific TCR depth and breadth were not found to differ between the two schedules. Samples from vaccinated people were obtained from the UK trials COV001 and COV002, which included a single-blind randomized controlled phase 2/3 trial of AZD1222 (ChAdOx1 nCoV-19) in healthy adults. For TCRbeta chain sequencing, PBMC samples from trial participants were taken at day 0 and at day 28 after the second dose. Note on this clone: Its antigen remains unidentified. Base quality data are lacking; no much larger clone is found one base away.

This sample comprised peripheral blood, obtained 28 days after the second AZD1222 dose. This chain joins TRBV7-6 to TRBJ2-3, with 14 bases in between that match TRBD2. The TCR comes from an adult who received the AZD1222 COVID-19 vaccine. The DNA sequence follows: TGTGCCAGCAGCCCAGGGACTAGCGGGGGTACAGATACGCAGTATTTT. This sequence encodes CASSPGTSGGTDTQYF.